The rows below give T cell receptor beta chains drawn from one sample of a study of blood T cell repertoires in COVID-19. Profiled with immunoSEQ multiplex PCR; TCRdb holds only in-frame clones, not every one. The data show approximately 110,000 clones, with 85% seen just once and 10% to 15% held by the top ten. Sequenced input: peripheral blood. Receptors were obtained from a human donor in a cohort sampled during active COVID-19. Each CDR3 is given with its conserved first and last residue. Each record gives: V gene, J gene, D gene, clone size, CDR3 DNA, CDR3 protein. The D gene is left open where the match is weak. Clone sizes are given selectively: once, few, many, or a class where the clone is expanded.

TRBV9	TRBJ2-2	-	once	TGTGCCAGCAGCGTAGTCCGACAGGCGAACACCGGGGAGCTGTTTTTT	CASSVVRQANTGELFF
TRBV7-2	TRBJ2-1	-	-	TGTGCCAGCAGCTTCGAGGGTGGTGGCCGGAATGAGCAGTTCTTC	CASSFEGGGRNEQFF
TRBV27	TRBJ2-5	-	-	TGTGCCAGCAGTTTCTGGGGAGGAGAGACCCAGTACTTC	CASSFWGGETQYF
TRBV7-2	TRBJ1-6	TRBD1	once	TGTGCCAGCAGCAAGCGAGGACAGGGTCTGGGTAATTCACCCCTCCACTTT	CASSKRGQGLGNSPLHF
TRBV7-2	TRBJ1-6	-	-	TGTGCCAGCAGTCCTCACAGGGTCACTAATAATTCACCCCTCCACTTT	CASSPHRVTNNSPLHF
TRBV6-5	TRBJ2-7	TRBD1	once	TGTGCCAGCCTCCTCAGGGGGACCTCCTACGAGCAGTACTTC	CASLLRGTSYEQYF
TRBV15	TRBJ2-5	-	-	TGTGCCACCAGCAGAGGCGGGGCAATTCCGTACTTC	CATSRGGAIPYF
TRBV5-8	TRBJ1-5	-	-	TGTGCCAGCAGCTTGGGTCATAGCAATCAGCCCCAGCATTTT	CASSLGHSNQPQHF
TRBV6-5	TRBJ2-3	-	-	TGTGCCGTTAGAAGCAGCACAGATACGCAGTATTTT	CAVRSSTDTQYF
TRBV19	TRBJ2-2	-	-	TGTGCCAGCACCTGGGACACACCATCGAACACCGGGGAGCTGTTTTTT	CASTWDTPSNTGELFF
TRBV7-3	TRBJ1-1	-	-	TGTGCCAGCAGCTCAGATGGGGGAGGTACTGAAGCTTTCTTT	CASSSDGGGTEAFF
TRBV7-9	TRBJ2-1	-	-	TGTGCCAGCAGCTTAAGGGACATAACTAATGAGCAGTTCTTC	CASSLRDITNEQFF
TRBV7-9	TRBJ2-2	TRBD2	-	TGTGCCAGCAGCCCGGGACTAGGGAACACCGGGGAGCTGTTTTTT	CASSPGLGNTGELFF
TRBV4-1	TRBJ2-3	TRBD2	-	TGCGCCAGCAGTCGGAGCGGGGGGGACACAGATACGCAGTATTTT	CASSRSGGDTDTQYF